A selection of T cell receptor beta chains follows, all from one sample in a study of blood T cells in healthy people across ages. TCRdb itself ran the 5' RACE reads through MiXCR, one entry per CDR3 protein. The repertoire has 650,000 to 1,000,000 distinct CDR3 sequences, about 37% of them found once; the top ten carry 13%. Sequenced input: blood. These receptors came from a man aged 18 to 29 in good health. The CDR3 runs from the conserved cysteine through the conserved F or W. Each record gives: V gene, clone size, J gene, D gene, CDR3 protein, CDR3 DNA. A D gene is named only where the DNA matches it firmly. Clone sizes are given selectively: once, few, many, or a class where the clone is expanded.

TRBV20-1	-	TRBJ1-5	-	CSAKDPEGNQPQHF	TGCAGTGCTAAGGACCCTGAGGGCAATCAGCCCCAGCATTTT
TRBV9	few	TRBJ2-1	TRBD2	CASSVVAGRYNEQFF	TGTGCCAGCAGCGTAGTAGCGGGGCGGTACAATGAGCAGTTCTTC
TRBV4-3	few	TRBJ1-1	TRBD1	CASSQDRQGDTEAFF	TGCGCCAGCAGCCAAGATAGACAGGGGGACACTGAAGCTTTCTTT
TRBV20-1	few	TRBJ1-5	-	CSARGAGLYQPQHF	TGCAGTGCTAGAGGAGCAGGGCTTTATCAGCCCCAGCATTTT
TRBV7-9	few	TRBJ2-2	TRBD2	CASSSYRAGGRLITGELFF	TGTGCCAGCAGCTCCTACCGTGCGGGGGGGCGTCTTATCACCGGGGAGCTGTTTTTT
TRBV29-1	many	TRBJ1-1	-	CSVSQGDTEAFF	TGCAGCGTTAGCCAAGGGGACACTGAAGCTTTCTTT
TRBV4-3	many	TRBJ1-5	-	CASSQTRSNQPQHF	TGCGCCAGCAGCCAGACTCGGAGCAATCAGCCCCAGCATTTT
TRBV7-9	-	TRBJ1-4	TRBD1	CASSKDRGATNEKLFF	TGTGCCAGCAGCAAAGACAGGGGAGCAACTAATGAAAAACTGTTTTTT
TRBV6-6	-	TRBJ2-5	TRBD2	CASSSSYSGGGNEQYF	TGTGCCAGCAGTTCCTCGTATAGCGGGGGCGGGAATGAGCAGTACTTC
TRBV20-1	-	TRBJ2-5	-	CSARAGSNEQYF	TGCAGTGCTAGGGCAGGGAGCAATGAGCAGTACTTC
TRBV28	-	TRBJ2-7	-	CASSFSGGHLYEQYF	TGTGCCAGCAGTTTTTCTGGGGGGCACCTCTACGAGCAGTACTTC
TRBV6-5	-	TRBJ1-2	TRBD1	CASSYSTTPGTGGRAYGYTF	TGTGCCAGCAGTTACTCGACTACCCCCGGGACAGGGGGGAGAGCCTATGGCTACACCTTC
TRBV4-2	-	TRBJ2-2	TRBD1	CASSQGQGMSTGELFF	TGTGCCAGCAGCCAAGGACAGGGGATGTCCACCGGGGAGCTGTTTTTT
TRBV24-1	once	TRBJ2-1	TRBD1	CATSGQANEQFF	TGTGCCACCTCGGGACAGGCCAATGAGCAGTTCTTC
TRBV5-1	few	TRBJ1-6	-	CASSSTHPKNSPLHF	TGCGCCAGCAGCTCGACGCACCCCAAAAATTCACCCCTCCACTTT
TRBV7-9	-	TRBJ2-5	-	CASSYRSYQETQYF	TGTGCCAGCAGCTATCGTTCCTACCAAGAGACCCAGTACTTC
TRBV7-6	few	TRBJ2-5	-	CASSLVPGLTGNQETQYF	TGTGCCAGCAGCTTAGTGCCGGGGTTAACGGGGAACCAAGAGACCCAGTACTTC
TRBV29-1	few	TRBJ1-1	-	CSVGQERTEAFF	TGCAGCGTTGGACAGGAGAGGACTGAAGCTTTCTTT
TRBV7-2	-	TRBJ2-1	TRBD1	CASSLGIAGTGAGSSYNEQFF	TGTGCCAGCAGCTTAGGAATAGCCGGGACAGGGGCCGGGAGCTCCTACAATGAGCAGTTCTTC
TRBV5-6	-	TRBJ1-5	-	CASSSPGQPQHF	TGTGCCAGCAGCTCGCCGGGGCAGCCCCAGCATTTT
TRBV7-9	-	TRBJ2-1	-	CASSPASAQTYNEQFF	TGTGCCAGCAGCCCCGCTAGCGCCCAGACCTACAATGAGCAGTTCTTC
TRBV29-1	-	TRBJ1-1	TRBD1	CSVAAQGARTEAFF	TGCAGCGTTGCCGCACAGGGGGCGCGGACTGAAGCTTTCTTT
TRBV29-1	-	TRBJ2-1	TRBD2	CSVDGAGGPPYNEQVF	TGCAGCGTTGATGGGGCGGGGGGCCCCCCCTACAATGAGCAGGTCTTC
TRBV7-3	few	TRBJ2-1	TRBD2	CASSPSGNPYNEQFF	TGTGCCAGCAGCCCTAGCGGGAATCCCTACAATGAGCAGTTCTTC
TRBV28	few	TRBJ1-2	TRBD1	CASSKSGQGAVVDYGYTF	TGTGCCAGCAGTAAATCGGGGCAGGGGGCTGTAGTAGACTATGGCTACACCTTC
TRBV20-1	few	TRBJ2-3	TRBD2	CSARGLAGDAADTQYF	TGCAGTGCAAGGGGATTGGCGGGGGATGCGGCAGATACGCAGTATTTT
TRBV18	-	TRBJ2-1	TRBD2	CTSSPPGLATYNEQFF	TGTACCAGCTCACCCCCGGGACTAGCGACCTACAATGAGCAGTTCTTC
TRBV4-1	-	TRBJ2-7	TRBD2	CAGSQDIRERGSSYEQYF	TGCGCCGGCAGCCAAGATATTAGGGAGCGGGGCAGCTCCTACGAGCAGTACTTC
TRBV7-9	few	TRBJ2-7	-	CASSLSDSEQYF	TGTGCCAGCAGCTTATCTGACAGCGAGCAGTACTTC